The 32 T cell receptor beta chains below all came from one sample that was sequenced in a study of T cells in Graves' hyperthyroidism and ophthalmopathy. RNA transcripts provided the source from which TCR beta CDR3 regions were amplified. The HTBI set primed first-round TCR CDR3 RT-PCR. TCRdb reprocessed the multiplex PCR reads via MiXCR and lists one record per CDR3 protein. The sample records hundreds of thousands of distinct CDR3 sequences, under 25% being singletons. The sequencing sample was made of blood. All receptors derive from a man aged 25-45 years with Graves' ophthalmopathy.

The chain is built from TRBV11-2 and TRBJ1-4; 8 bases fit TRBD1. The CDR3 totals 15 residues. With V trimmed by 5 bases and J by 10 bases, 12 bases remained unmatched. Germline lookup yields CDR1 SGHAT and CDR2 FQNNGV. The CDR3: CASSPRTGLEGKLFF. CDR3 bases: TGTGCCAGCAGCCCTAGGACAGGGCTTGAGGGAAAACTGTTTTTT.

This clonotype was counted at least ten times. The CDR3 loop is CASSPSNPGGTEAFF. The DNA of the CDR3 is TGTGCCAGCTCACCATCCAATCCAGGGGGCACTGAAGCTTTCTTT. The chain has TRBV18 and TRBJ1-1; 7 nucleotides match TRBD1. CDR1 KGHSH and CDR2 LQKENI come from the germline V gene. Trimming at V came to 2 bases and at J to 4 bases, leaving 7 bases not matched to a gene. The CDR3 covers 15 residues.

Ten or more counts support this clonotype. CDR3 protein: CAWSALPRPAFF. Here the CDR3 DNA reads TGTGCCTGGAGCGCTCTCCCGCGCCCAGCTTTCTTT. This chain uses TRBV30 with TRBJ1-1; the D is unclear. The CDR3 is 12 residues long. Trimming removed 3 bases at V and 10 bases at J, with 15 bases between. CDR1 GTSNPN and CDR2 SVGIG come from the germline V gene (reference sequence).

For this clonotype: With a much larger clone just one base away, this may be a read error. V usage is TRBV2 and J usage is TRBJ1-1; TRBD1 matches at 7 bases. J gave up 4 bases and V 4 bases, and 3 bases lay outside the gene matches. The CDR3 consists of 13 residues. Germline CDR1 reads SNHLY; CDR2 reads FYNNEI. CDR3 nucleotides: TGTGCCAGCAGTGTGGACAGGAGCACTGAAGCTTTCTTT. The encoded protein is CASSVDRSTEAFF.

This clonotype was recorded at least ten times. The rearrangement joins TRBV6-1 to TRBJ1-1; TRBD1 matches at 8 bases. The CDR3 has 15 residues. Germline values: CDR1 MNHNS, CDR2 SASEGT. J was trimmed by 0 bases and V by 5 bases; bases with no gene match: 5. The CDR3 loop is CASSKQGGMNTEAFF. CDR3 DNA sequence: TGTGCCAGCAGTAAACAGGGGGGCATGAACACTGAAGCTTTCTTT.

The V and J genes are TRBV5-1 and TRBJ2-1, with TRBD2 matching 10 bases. In germline, CDR1 is SGHRS, CDR2 YFSETQ. CDR3 length: 14 residues. V gave up 8 bases and J gave up 0 bases; unmatched junction bases: 2. The chain's CDR3 is CASTSGVSYNEQFF. CDR3 coding DNA: TGCGCCAGTACTAGCGGGGTCTCCTACAATGAGCAGTTCTTC.

This clonotype came up many times. The rearrangement uses TRBV19 and TRBJ2-7, with D unclear. Germline V lookup: CDR1 LNHDA, CDR2 SQIVND (reference sequence). The V gene lost 3 bases and the J gene lost 4 bases, with 16 bases spanning the gap. The CDR3 has 15 amino acids. CDR3 nucleotides: TGTGCCAGTAGTATTGGGATTACCGGTCGGTACGAGCAGTACTTC. Encoded protein: CASSIGITGRYEQYF.

The gene calls are TRBV27 and TRBJ1-5, with D perhaps matching TRBD1 (6 bases). The V end was cut by 3 bases, the J end by 5 bases, with 11 bases between. The CDR3 loop spans 14 amino acids. CDR1 and CDR2 from the germline V gene are MNHEY and SMNVEV (reference sequence). The CDR3 reads CASSLGGADQPQHF. For the CDR3, the DNA is TGTGCCAGCAGTTTGGGGGGGGCGGATCAGCCCCAGCATTTT.

To note about this clonotype: Just one base apart from a much larger clone, this may be a read error. The J gene is TRBJ1-4, the V gene TRBV12-3 or TRBV12-4, with 7 bases identical to TRBD1. This CDR3 has 15 amino acids. In nucleotides, the CDR3 is TGTGCCAGCGGTTTAAGGACAGGAAGAAATGAAAAACTGTTTTTT. It yields the protein CASGLRTGRNEKLFF.

This clonotype was seen a handful of times. The chain uses TRBV12-3 or TRBV12-4 and TRBJ2-3; 7 nucleotides match TRBD2. With 2 bases clipped from V and 5 bases from J, the junction kept 7 bases outside the gene matches. This CDR3 region has 15 residues. The CDR3 sequence is CASSLWGGQGDTQYF. The CDR3 nucleotides are TGTGCCAGCAGTTTATGGGGGGGTCAGGGAGATACGCAGTATTTT.

The rearrangement uses TRBV20-1 and TRBJ2-7, with TRBD1 matching over 7 bases. Germline-derived CDR1 and CDR2 are DFQATT and SNEGSKA (reference sequence). The J segment lost 2 bases and the V segment lost 0 bases, leaving 4 bases of the junction unmatched. The CDR3 has 14 amino acids. This CDR3 reads CSARDPGQPYEQYF. The CDR3 region has the DNA TGCAGTGCTAGAGATCCGGGACAGCCCTACGAGCAGTACTTC.

The chain joins TRBV4-2 to TRBJ2-1; 7 bases align to TRBD2. CDR1 is LGHNA and CDR2 is YNFKEQ in the germline V gene. This CDR3 has 17 amino acids. V shed 0 bases and J 5 bases; nucleotides not matched to a gene: 10. CDR3 nucleotide sequence: TGTGCCAGCAGCCAAGACTGGGGGGGAGACTTACACAATGAGCAGTTCTTC. This gives the protein CASSQDWGGDLHNEQFF.

This clonotype has ten or more counts. The CDR3 here is CASSARDPPYEQYF. The CDR3 nucleotides are TGTGCCAGCAGTGCCCGGGACCCACCCTACGAGCAGTACTTC. J is TRBJ2-7 and V is TRBV12-3 or TRBV12-4; the D call may be TRBD1 or TRBD2 (5 bases each). CDR3 length equals 14 residues. The V end lost 5 bases, the J end lost 2 bases, and 13 bases lay between the germline ends.

The chain has TRBV6-1 and TRBJ2-1, with TRBD2 matching over 12 bases. The CDR3 runs 15 residues. With 6 bases clipped from V and 6 bases from J, the junction kept 6 bases outside the gene matches. Germline CDR1 MNHNS, CDR2 SASEGT. This chain's CDR3 is CASRASSGRANEQFF. In DNA, the CDR3 is TGTGCCAGCAGGGCTTCTAGCGGGAGGGCCAATGAGCAGTTCTTC.

Only a few counts were recorded for this clonotype. The CDR3 sequence: CASSLNGQSGTDTQYF. CDR3 nucleotide sequence: TGCGCCAGCAGCTTAAATGGACAGTCGGGCACAGATACGCAGTATTTT. The chain employs TRBV5-1 and TRBJ2-3, with a possible D match to TRBD1 (6 bases). CDR1 and CDR2 (germline): SGHRS, YFSETQ. V lost 2 bases and J 1 base, leaving 14 bases between the germline ends. This CDR3 has 16 amino acids.

This clonotype was seen many times. The chain uses TRBV11-2 and TRBJ2-1, with 9 positions matching TRBD2. The germline CDR1 and CDR2 sequences are SGHAT and FQNNGV. The ends lost 6 bases at V and 0 bases at J; junction bases unmatched: 12. This CDR3 is built from 18 residues. The chain's CDR3 is CASRKLSGSYHSYNEQFF. The CDR3 region has the DNA TGTGCCAGCAGAAAGCTTAGCGGGAGTTATCACTCCTACAATGAGCAGTTCTTC.

The chain has TRBV12-3 or TRBV12-4 and TRBJ2-2, with TRBD2 as a possible D gene (6 bases). V was clipped by 3 bases and J by 3 bases, with 11 bases between them. The CDR3 runs to 15 residues. The CDR3 here is CASSLEGMYTGELFF. The CDR3 nucleotides read TGTGCCAGCAGTTTGGAGGGGATGTACACCGGGGAGCTGTTTTTT.

This clonotype was counted only a few times. The V and J genes are TRBV19 and TRBJ2-7, with D maybe TRBD2 (7 bases). Germline V gene data show CDR1 as LNHDA and CDR2 as SQIVND (reference sequence). V lost 5 bases and J lost 2, with 19 bases in between. The CDR3 has 16 residues. The CDR3 loop is CASSSRGGENPYEQYF. The CDR3 region has the DNA TGTGCCAGTAGTTCCCGAGGGGGGGAAAATCCCTACGAGCAGTACTTC.

The gene calls are TRBV29-1 and TRBJ2-2, with D perhaps TRBD1 (5 bases). Trimming removed 1 base at V and 6 bases at J, with 6 bases between. Germline assignment: CDR1 SQVTM and CDR2 ANQGSEA. CDR3 size: 12 residues. CDR3 DNA: TGCAGCGTTGAAGGCAGGGCCGGGGAGCTGTTTTTT. It yields the protein CSVEGRAGELFF.

CDR3 in DNA: TGTGCCAGCAGTTTGCTTCAATCAAACAATGAGCAGTTCTTC. Protein: CASSLLQSNNEQFF. The genes are TRBV28 and TRBJ2-1; no definite D call. V was shortened by 3 bases and J by 5 bases, with 11 bases between the two germline ends. CDR1 is MDHEN and CDR2 is SYDVKM in the germline V gene. The CDR3 extends over 14 amino acids.

The chain uses TRBV5-6 and TRBJ2-7; 9 bases map to TRBD1. Germline assignment: CDR1 SGHDT and CDR2 YYEEEE. V trimming: 2 bases; J trimming: 1 base; junction bases outside the gene matches: 4. The CDR3 contains 15 residues. DNA for the CDR3: TGTGCCAGCAGCTTTCGACAGGGGGGTTCCTACGAGCAGTACTTC. Its translation is CASSFRQGGSYEQYF.

This clonotype was counted many times. V usage is TRBV7-9 and J usage is TRBJ1-5; no clear D. This CDR3 is 12 amino acids long. Germline CDR1 and CDR2: SEHNR and FQNEAQ (reference sequence). V gave up 1 base and J gave up 5 bases, with 3 bases separating them. CDR3 bases: TGTGCCAGCAGCTTAGACGATCAGCCCCAGCATTTT. It codes for CASSLDDQPQHF.

This clonotype was seen at least ten times. The J gene is TRBJ1-5, the V gene TRBV6-5; D is possibly TRBD1 (5 bases). V lost 2 bases and J lost 7, with 15 bases in between. The germline V gene encodes CDR1 MNHEY and CDR2 SVGAGI. This CDR3 spans 15 amino acids. CDR3 amino acids: CASSYRGEFFQPQHF. In nucleotides, the CDR3 is TGTGCCAGCAGTTACAGGGGCGAATTTTTCCAGCCCCAGCATTTT.

This clonotype was seen many times. The chain recombines TRBV28 with TRBJ2-1, with D perhaps matching TRBD2 (5 bases). The CDR3 has 14 residues. Trimming stripped 5 bases from V and 4 bases from J, with 12 bases between. Germline V gene sequence: CDR1 MDHEN, CDR2 SYDVKM. The CDR3 coding sequence is TGTGCCAGCAGTCCTTCCAGAGGGTACAATGAGCAGTTCTTC. It codes for CASSPSRGYNEQFF.

This clonotype has a handful of counts. The V and J genes are TRBV5-1 and TRBJ1-6; D might be TRBD1 (5 bases). The CDR3 runs 15 residues. Germline V gene data show CDR1 as SGHRS and CDR2 as YFSETQ. The V and J ends lost 4 bases and 4 bases respectively, with 12 bases between them. CDR3 nucleotide sequence: TGCGCCAGCAGCCTGACAGCCACTTATAATTCACCCCTCCACTTT. Its translation: CASSLTATYNSPLHF.

CDR3 in DNA: TGCAGCGCTCTGGACAGCAATAGCAATCAGCCCCAGCATTTT. Translated: CSALDSNSNQPQHF. This chain uses TRBV29-1 with TRBJ1-5; possible D gene TRBD1, 6 bases. The CDR3 loop spans 14 amino acids. V dropped 7 bases and J dropped 0 bases, with 13 bases sitting between them. The germline V gene encodes CDR1 SQVTM and CDR2 ANQGSEA.

The chain has TRBV5-5 and TRBJ1-5; 9 nucleotides match TRBD1. This CDR3 is 15 amino acids long. Trimming cost V 0 bases and J 4 bases; bases outside gene matches: 2. Germline V lookup: CDR1 SGHKS, CDR2 YYEKEE (reference sequence). CDR3 bases: TGTGCCAGCAGCTTGGTAGGGACAGGGAATCAGCCCCAGCATTTT. Translation gives CASSLVGTGNQPQHF. The entire variable domain, with the rest obtained from reference TRBV5-5 and TRBJ1-5, is as follows: DAGVTQSPTHLIKTRGQQVTLRCSPISGHKSVSWYQQVLGQGPQFIFQYYEKEERGRGNFPDRFSARQFPNYSSELNVNALLLGDSALYLCASSLVGTGNQPQHFGDGTRLSIL.

V usage is TRBV6-6 and J usage is TRBJ2-3, with D perhaps matching TRBD2 (5 bases). V lost 2 bases to trimming and J lost 2 bases, with 11 bases between them. The CDR3 runs to 15 residues. CDR1 is MNHNY, CDR2 SVGAGI, per germline (reference sequence). This CDR3 is CASSYEGGPTDTQYF. The DNA for the CDR3 is TGTGCCAGCAGTTACGAGGGCGGGCCCACAGATACGCAGTATTTT.

This clonotype was detected a few times. The CDR3 spells CASGTHSYNEQFF. The CDR3 DNA reads TGTGCCAGCGGGACTCACTCCTACAATGAGCAGTTCTTC. This chain uses TRBV27 with TRBJ2-1; possibly TRBD2 for D (6 bases). Trimming removed 8 bases from V and 0 bases from J, with 8 bases in between. CDR3 length: 13 residues. Looked up from germline, CDR1 is MNHEY and CDR2 is SMNVEV (reference sequence).

This clonotype was picked up many times. This sequence joins TRBV20-1 and TRBJ1-1; tentative D call: TRBD1 (6 bases). The CDR3 spans 15 residues. V was trimmed by 0 bases and J by 5 bases, leaving 16 bases between them. In germline, CDR1 is DFQATT, CDR2 SNEGSKA (reference sequence). The CDR3 DNA is TGCAGTGCTAGAGATAACCCGGGGACATTAACTGAAGCTTTCTTT. Residues: CSARDNPGTLTEAFF.

The chain couples TRBV29-1 to TRBJ1-1; D gene ambiguous. The CDR3 spans 11 residues. Trimming pared 2 bases from V and 5 bases from J, leaving 6 bases between. The germline V gene encodes CDR1 SQVTM and CDR2 ANQGSEA. The CDR3 bases are TGCAGCGTTGAAATCAGGACTGAAGCTTTCTTT. It yields the protein CSVEIRTEAFF. Variable domain in full (rest from reference TRBV29-1 and TRBJ1-1): SAVISQKPSRDICQRGTSLTIQCQVDSQVTMMFWYRQQPGQSLTLIATANQGSEATYESGFVIDKFPISRPNLTFSTLTVSNMSPEDSSIYLCSVEIRTEAFFGQGTRLTVV.

The V and J genes are TRBV28 and TRBJ2-7, with 7 nucleotides matching TRBD2. CDR3 length: 15 residues. Germline CDR1 reads MDHEN; CDR2 reads SYDVKM. V dropped 5 bases and J dropped 3; count of bases not matched to a gene: 10. The CDR3 DNA sequence: TGTGCCAGCAGTCCCATCGGGGGGAAACTCTACGAGCAGTACTTC. Protein: CASSPIGGKLYEQYF.